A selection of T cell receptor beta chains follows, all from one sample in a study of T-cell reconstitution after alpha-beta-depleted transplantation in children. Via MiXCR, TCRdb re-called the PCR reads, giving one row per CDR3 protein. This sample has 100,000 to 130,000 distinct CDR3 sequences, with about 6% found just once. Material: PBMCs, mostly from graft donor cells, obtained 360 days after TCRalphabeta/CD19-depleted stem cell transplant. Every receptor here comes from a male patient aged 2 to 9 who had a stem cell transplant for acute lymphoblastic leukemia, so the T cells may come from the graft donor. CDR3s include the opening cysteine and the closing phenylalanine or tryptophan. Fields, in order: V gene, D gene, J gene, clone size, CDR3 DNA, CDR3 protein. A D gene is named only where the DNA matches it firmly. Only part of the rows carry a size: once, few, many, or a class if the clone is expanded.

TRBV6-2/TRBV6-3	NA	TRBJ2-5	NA	TGTGCCAGCCTCGATCCGAGGAGGCGGGGAGTTCGAATTGAGACCCAGTACTTC	CASLDPRRRGVRIETQYF
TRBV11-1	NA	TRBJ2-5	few	TGTGCCAGCAGCGTTCCCCGGACGGGTTGGGAGACCCAGTACTTC	CASSVPRTGWETQYF
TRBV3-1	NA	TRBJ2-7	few	TGTGCCAGCAGCCAAGTGGTGGGGGCCCGAACGCACGGTTACGAGCAGTACTTC	CASSQVVGARTHGYEQYF
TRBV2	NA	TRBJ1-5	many	TGTGCCAGCAGTTCTACCCGCAGGGTAGTGAGTCAGCCCCAGCATTTT	CASSSTRRVVSQPQHF
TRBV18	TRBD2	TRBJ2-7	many	TGTGCCAGCTCACCGCGGGGGGCGAACCTTGGCGAGCAGTACTTC	CASSPRGANLGEQYF
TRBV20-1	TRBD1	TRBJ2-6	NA	TGCAGTGCTTCAGGGGGTGGTGGGGCCAACGTCCTGACTTTC	CSASGGGGANVLTF
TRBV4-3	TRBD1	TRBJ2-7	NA	TGCGCCAGCAGCCAAGATCGACAGGGTTACGAGCAGTACTTC	CASSQDRQGYEQYF
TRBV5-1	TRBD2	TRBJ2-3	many	TGCGCCAGCAGCTTCGAGCGGGGGGCGGCAGATACGCAGTATTTT	CASSFERGAADTQYF
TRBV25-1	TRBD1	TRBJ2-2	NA	TGTGCCACCTATCCGGGACAGGGTAACACCGGGGAGCTGTTTTTT	CATYPGQGNTGELFF
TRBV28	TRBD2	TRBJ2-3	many	TGTGCCAGCAGGTTGGGACTAGCCACGCAGTATTTT	CASRLGLATQYF
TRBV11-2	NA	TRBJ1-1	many	TGTGCCAGCAGCTTTAGGGCAGGGAGGACTGAAGCTTTCTTT	CASSFRAGRTEAFF